This TCR beta chain was identified during a study of T-cell reconstitution after alpha-beta-depleted transplantation in children. Findings and limits, study-wide: The study traced high day-60 TCRbeta diversity in some patients to surviving recipient T cells and thymic progenitors. After one year, T-cell counts and TCRbeta diversity mostly came from new T cells. Reported findings indicate that, about two months after transplant, alpha-beta T cells came from several hundred expanded clones, which were derived from non-depleted graft cells.

Unique molecular identifiers were incorporated during preparation of the TCRbeta library. Each CDR3 protein gets one entry after TCRdb re-called the PCR reads with MiXCR. The profile covers 250,000 to 400,000 distinct CDR3 sequences, with over 20% appearing a single time and about 10% taken by the ten largest. This clonotype was detected ten times or more. Its antigen remains unknown. Deletions cut 3 bases from V and 0 bases from J, with 5 bases between. Germline V gives CDR1 SGHRS, CDR2 YFSETQ. This CDR3 is built from 13 residues. This specimen was PBMCs, mostly from graft donor cells, taken 180 days after TCRalphabeta/CD19-depleted stem cell transplant. The source of this sequence is a male patient between 10 and 17 years old who had a stem cell transplant for acute lymphoblastic leukemia, so the T cells may come from the graft donor. The chain uses TRBV5-1 and TRBJ2-3; D is possibly TRBD2 (5 bases). CDR3 bases: TGCGCCAGCAGCTGGACTAGCACAGATACGCAGTATTTT. Translation: CASSWTSTDTQYF.